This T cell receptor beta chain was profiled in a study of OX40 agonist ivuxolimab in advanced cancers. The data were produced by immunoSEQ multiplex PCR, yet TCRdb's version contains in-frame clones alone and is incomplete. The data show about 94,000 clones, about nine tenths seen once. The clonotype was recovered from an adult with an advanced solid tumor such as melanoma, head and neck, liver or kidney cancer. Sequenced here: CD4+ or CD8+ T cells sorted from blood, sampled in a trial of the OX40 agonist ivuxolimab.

CDR3 in DNA: TGCGCCAGCAGCCAAAGTTGGCTAGGGAAAAACATTCAGTACTTC. Amino acids: CASSQSWLGKNIQYF. This sequence joins TRBV4-1 and TRBJ2-4; D gene uncertain. CDR3 length equals 15 residues. The germline V gene has CDR1 MGHRA and CDR2 YSYEKL. The V end lost 2 bases, the J end lost 4 bases, and 12 bases lay between the germline ends.